Shown below are 14 T cell receptor beta chains from a single sample sequenced in a study of PD-L1 blockade in urothelial cancer. Noted time point: pretreatment peripheral blood. TCRdb keeps only in-frame clones here, not all; method: immunoSEQ multiplex PCR. Of fewer than 75,000 clones listed, roughly 90% are singletons. Specimen: PBMCs, collected around atezolizumab (anti-PD-L1) treatment. The receptors originated from a man between 65 and 79 years old with urothelial cancer.

The rearrangement joins TRBV6-6 to TRBJ2-7, with D perhaps TRBD2 (6 bases). Trimming shortened V by 0 bases and J by 3 bases, and 9 bases separated the two germline ends. The germline V gene encodes CDR1 MNHNY and CDR2 SVGAGI (reference sequence). This CDR3 spans 14 amino acids. The CDR3 nucleotides are TGTGCCAGCAGTTACTCCGAGGAGGGCTACGAGCAGTACTTC. Translated: CASSYSEEGYEQYF.

This chain uses TRBV7-9 with TRBJ2-1, with 10 bases lining up with TRBD2. V shed 6 bases and J 10 bases; nucleotides not matched to a gene: 9. CDR3 size: 14 residues. Germline loops: CDR1 SEHNR, CDR2 FQNEAQ (reference sequence). The CDR3 loop is CASRKAGGREEQFF. For the CDR3, the DNA is TGTGCCAGCAGGAAAGCGGGAGGGCGGGAAGAGCAGTTCTTC. The complete variable domain, with remaining parts taken from reference TRBV7-9 and TRBJ2-1, reads DTGVSQNPRHKITKRGQNVTFRCDPISEHNRLYWYRQTLGQGPEFLTYFQNEAQLEKSRLLSDRFSAERPKGSFSTLEIQRTEQGDSAMYLCASRKAGGREEQFFGPGTRLTVL.

The CDR3 here is CASGTSGRGFMFF. CDR3 DNA sequence: TGTGCCAGCGGTACTAGCGGGAGAGGTTTTATGTTCTTC. V is TRBV7-2 and J is TRBJ2-1; TRBD2 matches 11 bases. Unmatched junction bases numbered 12, after V lost 8 bases and J lost 15 bases. CDR1 is SGHTA, CDR2 FQGNSA, per germline. This CDR3 contains 13 residues.

J is TRBJ2-2 and V is TRBV7-3; the match to TRBD2 covers 14 bases. CDR3 length equals 17 residues. CDR1 and CDR2 (germline): SGHTA, FQGTGA. Trimming cost V 0 bases and J 4 bases; bases outside gene matches: 1. CDR3 sequence (DNA): TGTGCCAGCAGCTTAACAGGGACTAGCGGGGGCACCGGGGAGCTGTTTTTT. This translates into CASSLTGTSGGTGELFF. The full variable domain, its missing parts supplied by reference TRBV7-3 and TRBJ2-2, is GAGVSQTPSNKVTEKGKYVELRCDPISGHTALYWYRQSLGQGPEFLIYFQGTGAADDSGLPNDRFFAVRPEGSVSTLKIQRTERGDSAVYLCASSLTGTSGGTGELFFGEGSRLTVL.

On this clone itself: This same CDR3 is encoded by further DNA sequences in the sample. As DNA, the CDR3 is TGTGCCAGCAGCGTAGCTCCGGGAACTGAAGCTTTCTTT. This encodes CASSVAPGTEAFF. This chain uses TRBV9 with TRBJ1-1; D remains unclear. This CDR3 spans 13 amino acids. The V gene's germline CDR1 is SGDLS and CDR2 YYNGEE. V gave up 0 bases and J gave up 5 bases, with 8 bases separating them.

The chain has TRBV4-1 and TRBJ2-7, with 7 bases lining up with TRBD2. V was pared by 4 bases and J by 4 bases, with 7 bases of the junction left unmatched. The CDR3 extends over 14 amino acids. CDR1 is MGHRA and CDR2 is YSYEKL in the germline V gene. The CDR3: CASSLTGLTYEQYF. The CDR3 region has the DNA TGCGCCAGCAGCCTGACGGGACTAACTTACGAGCAGTACTTC.

The chain combines TRBV29-1 with TRBJ1-1, with D perhaps TRBD1 (5 bases). CDR1 is SQVTM, CDR2 ANQGSEA, per germline. CDR3 size: 15 residues. V lost 5 bases and J lost 1, with 17 bases in between. The CDR3: CSVNWGPGPNTEAFF. The CDR3 region has the DNA TGCAGCGTTAACTGGGGCCCCGGACCGAACACTGAAGCTTTCTTT.

The chain combines TRBV29-1 with TRBJ2-3, with 11 bases aligning to TRBD1. Germline CDR1 SQVTM, CDR2 ANQGSEA. This CDR3 is 15 amino acids long. The V segment lost 5 bases and the J segment 4 bases; nucleotides outside the gene matches: 8. CDR3 amino acids: CSVSPRGQGADTQYF. CDR3 in DNA: TGCAGCGTTTCACCCCGGGGACAGGGGGCAGATACGCAGTATTTT.

The V call is TRBV5-6, the J call TRBJ1-2, with TRBD1 as a possible D gene (5 bases). V was trimmed by 4 bases and J by 7 bases, leaving 11 bases between them. The CDR3 contains 12 residues. The germline CDR1 and CDR2 sequences are SGHDT and YYEEEE. The CDR3 sequence: CASSGAASGYTF. CDR3 DNA: TGTGCCAGCAGCGGGGCGGCGTCTGGCTACACCTTC.

The CDR3 region is CASSSSGRVADTQYF. CDR3 in DNA: TGTGCCAGCAGCTCTAGCGGGAGGGTAGCAGATACGCAGTATTTT. V usage is TRBV7-3 and J usage is TRBJ2-3; 12 nucleotides match TRBD2. The CDR3 has 15 residues. The V gene's germline CDR1 is SGHTA and CDR2 FQGTGA. With V trimmed by 4 bases and J by 4 bases, 3 bases remained unmatched. Full variable domain (rest looked up from reference TRBV7-3 and TRBJ2-3): GAGVSQTPSNKVTEKGKYVELRCDPISGHTALYWYRQSLGQGPEFLIYFQGTGAADDSGLPNDRFFAVRPEGSVSTLKIQRTERGDSAVYLCASSSSGRVADTQYFGPGTRLTVL.

The chain couples TRBV6-1 to TRBJ2-2; TRBD2 agrees at 16 bases. Trimming took 2 bases from V and 5 from J; bases not matched to a gene: 8. The CDR3 is 19 residues long. Germline V gene lookup returns CDR1 MNHNS and CDR2 SASEGT. The CDR3 loop reads CASSEPGLAGGRRTGELFF. CDR3 coding DNA: TGTGCCAGCAGTGAACCGGGACTAGCGGGAGGGAGGAGGACCGGGGAGCTGTTTTTT.

This rearrangement joins TRBV27 to TRBJ1-2; TRBD1 matches at 9 bases. Trimming cost V 6 bases and J 3 bases; bases outside gene matches: 5. Germline values: CDR1 MNHEY, CDR2 SMNVEV (reference sequence). The CDR3 totals 14 residues. The CDR3 region has the DNA TGTGCCAGCAGCTCCGGGACAGGGTACTATGGCTACACCTTC. Its translation: CASSSGTGYYGYTF.

The rearrangement uses TRBV2 and TRBJ2-5, with 9 positions matching TRBD2. Germline CDR1 and CDR2: SNHLY and FYNNEI. The CDR3 loop spans 16 amino acids. V lost 8 bases, J lost 1 base, and 11 bases stayed unmatched. CDR3 region: CASRKELAGLQETQYF. The CDR3 bases are TGTGCCAGCCGAAAGGAACTAGCGGGCCTCCAAGAGACCCAGTACTTC.

This clone was recorded a few times. The V call is TRBV27, the J call TRBJ2-7, with a weak D call TRBD1 (5 bases). With 6 bases removed from V and 1 base from J, the gap between germline ends came to 10 bases. This CDR3 region has 13 residues. Germline CDR1 MNHEY, CDR2 SMNVEV (reference sequence). Here the CDR3 DNA reads TGTGCCAGCAGCTCCAGGGTTTCCTACGAGCAGTACTTC. Translation: CASSSRVSYEQYF.